This T cell receptor beta chain stems from a study of blood T cell repertoires in COVID-19. Whole-study context: Acute-phase and convalescent COVID-19 samples originated in the United States, Italy and Spain. T cells, B-cell-depleted T cells, or PBMCs provided the cDNA or gDNA that served as material.

The CDR3 length is 14 residues. The germline CDR1 and CDR2 sequences are MNHEY and SVGAGI. Trimming pared 5 bases from V and 4 bases from J, leaving 14 bases between. Authors' methods: Reference gene primer amplification gave nucleated cell count estimates. Method: immunoSEQ multiplex PCR; TCRdb's copy keeps in-frame clones and lacks some. V and J calls and clone size come straight from that table; D and trimming were deduced from the DNA. The data show about 67,000 clones, around 87% seen once. Sequences were obtained from peripheral blood. The chain uses TRBV6-5 and TRBJ1-1, with D possibly matching TRBD1 (6 bases). The sequence derives from a middle-aged man with active COVID-19. CDR3 in amino acids: CASSPRGPPTEAFF. CDR3 in DNA: TGTGCCAGCAGTCCCAGGGGCCCCCCCACTGAAGCTTTCTTT.